A selection of T cell receptor beta chains follows, all from one sample in a study of T cell repertoires in cytomegalovirus infection. These receptors' antigens are unknown. MiXCR was run by TCRdb on the reads, yielding one entry per CDR3 protein. The sample has roughly 700,000 distinct CDR3 sequences, approximately 33% seen once. Sequenced material: cultured PBMCs, taken from culture after CMV antigen stimulation. Source of these receptors: a human donor in good health (CMV status not recorded). Some clones in this sample may be carry-over from other donors' samples. Each CDR3 is given with its conserved first and last residue. Fields, in order: CDR3 protein, CDR3 DNA, D gene, V gene, J gene, clone size. D genes are given only for firm matches. Size is stated for part of the rows, as once, few or many counts, or as a class when the clone is expanded.

CDR3 protein: CSVERGQQFF; CDR3 DNA: TGCAGCGTCGAACGGGGCCAGCAGTTCTTC; D gene: NA; V gene: TRBV29-1; J gene: TRBJ2-1; clone size: few
CDR3 protein: CASSNPGGGRTEAFF; CDR3 DNA: TGTGCCAGTAGTAATCCCGGTGGGGGTCGCACTGAAGCTTTCTTT; D gene: NA; V gene: TRBV19; J gene: TRBJ1-1; clone size: NA
CDR3 protein: CASSFLGQGDPNYGYTF; CDR3 DNA: TGTGCCAGCAGCTTTCTTGGACAGGGGGATCCTAACTATGGCTACACCTTC; D gene: TRBD1; V gene: TRBV7-2; J gene: TRBJ1-2; clone size: NA
CDR3 protein: CASSLPLAAQETQYF; CDR3 DNA: TGTGCCAGCAGCTTGCCCCTAGCGGCCCAAGAGACCCAGTACTTC; D gene: TRBD2; V gene: TRBV5-4; J gene: TRBJ2-5; clone size: few
CDR3 protein: CATSDPRTSGNTIYF; CDR3 DNA: TGTGCCACCAGTGATCCCCGGACCTCTGGAAACACCATATATTTT; D gene: NA; V gene: TRBV24-1; J gene: TRBJ1-3; clone size: NA
CDR3 protein: CSAASPGTGELFF; CDR3 DNA: TGCAGTGCTGCCTCCCCAGGGACCGGGGAGCTGTTTTTT; D gene: NA; V gene: TRBV20-1; J gene: TRBJ2-2; clone size: once
CDR3 protein: CASSSSGVEETQYF; CDR3 DNA: TGTGCCAGCAGCTCGTCAGGGGTTGAGGAGACCCAGTACTTC; D gene: NA; V gene: TRBV5-4; J gene: TRBJ2-5; clone size: few
CDR3 protein: CASSLQFSNQPQHF; CDR3 DNA: TGTGCCAGCAGTTTACAGTTTAGCAATCAGCCCCAGCATTTT; D gene: NA; V gene: TRBV28; J gene: TRBJ1-5; clone size: NA
CDR3 protein: CASSIVSTGNTEAFF; CDR3 DNA: TGTGCCAGTAGTATAGTGTCGACAGGGAACACTGAAGCTTTCTTT; D gene: NA; V gene: TRBV19; J gene: TRBJ1-1; clone size: few
CDR3 protein: CASSLGGTGGRDYTF; CDR3 DNA: TGTGCCAGCAGCTTAGGTGGGACAGGTGGTAGAGACTACACCTTC; D gene: TRBD1; V gene: TRBV7-9; J gene: TRBJ1-2; clone size: NA
CDR3 protein: CASSWGHTDTQYF; CDR3 DNA: TGTGCCAGCAGTTGGGGTCACACAGATACGCAGTATTTT; D gene: NA; V gene: TRBV12-3/TRBV12-4; J gene: TRBJ2-3; clone size: few
CDR3 protein: CASSLGVREQFF; CDR3 DNA: TGTGCCAGCAGCTTAGGGGTGAGGGAGCAGTTCTTC; D gene: NA; V gene: TRBV7-2; J gene: TRBJ2-1; clone size: many
CDR3 protein: CASSLRQGGLGTEAFF; CDR3 DNA: TGTGCCAGCAGCTTAAGGCAGGGGGGACTGGGTACTGAAGCTTTCTTT; D gene: TRBD1; V gene: TRBV7-2; J gene: TRBJ1-1; clone size: many
CDR3 protein: CASSPDRGGKQFF; CDR3 DNA: TGTGCCAGCAGCCCCGATCGCGGGGGCAAGCAGTTCTTC; D gene: NA; V gene: TRBV11-2; J gene: TRBJ2-1; clone size: few
CDR3 protein: CASSSRGPTSYNEQFF; CDR3 DNA: TGTGCCAGCAGTTCCAGAGGGCCGACCTCCTACAATGAGCAGTTCTTC; D gene: NA; V gene: TRBV12-3/TRBV12-4; J gene: TRBJ2-1; clone size: NA
CDR3 protein: CSAIAPVGGGSTDTQYF; CDR3 DNA: TGCAGTGCAATCGCACCTGTCGGGGGGGGAAGCACAGATACGCAGTATTTT; D gene: TRBD2; V gene: TRBV20-1; J gene: TRBJ2-3; clone size: NA
CDR3 protein: CASRLGERGGRDEQFF; CDR3 DNA: TGTGCCAGCAGACTTGGAGAGCGGGGGGGGCGGGATGAGCAGTTCTTC; D gene: TRBD2; V gene: TRBV7-2; J gene: TRBJ2-1; clone size: few
CDR3 protein: CASSARGLALNNEQFF; CDR3 DNA: TGTGCCAGCAGCGCAAGGGGACTAGCGCTCAACAATGAGCAGTTCTTC; D gene: TRBD2; V gene: TRBV7-2; J gene: TRBJ2-1; clone size: many